This T cell receptor beta chain was captured in a study of T-cell reconstitution after alpha-beta-depleted transplantation in children (TCRdb year 2016). Regarding the complete study: Using TCR repertoire profiling, the study followed T-cell immune reconstitution in a quantitative way in children after TCRalphabeta/CD19-depleted allogeneic hematopoietic cell transplantation.

Between the V and J ends, shortened by 2 bases and 10 bases respectively, the junction contains 15 bases. The CDR3 runs 14 residues from the cysteine to the phenylalanine. Only the CDR3 DNA is retained, 42 bases long and in frame from the first base. CDR1 and CDR2 are drawn from the germline V gene (reference sequence): SGHAT, FQDESV. Concerning this clonotype itself: Its specific antigen is unknown. It has no much larger one-base neighbor in the sample; base qualities were not kept.

The library came from PCR. Sequencing was performed on an Illumina HiSeq 2500. TCR library preparation used molecular barcoding, with unique molecular identifiers applied to normalize quantification of the TCRbeta repertoire. TCRdb reprocessing: public reads trimmed at Q25 with fastp, clones called with MiXCR, in-frame beta chains kept. When rows share a CDR3 protein, they turn into one entry using the most common DNA and genes. A total of 450,000 to 600,000 distinct CDR3 sequences appear in this sample, 15% to 20% of them only once. The leading ten clones occupy more than 2.5% of the sample. Material: PBMCs from the stem cell graft donor, obtained from the stem cell graft. This receptor was obtained from a human donor who donated a stem cell graft to a child with acute lymphoblastic leukemia. The sequence is built from TRBV11-1 and TRBJ2-1; TRBD2 is a weak D gene call, 6 bases matching. The nucleotide sequence reads as follows: TGTGCCAGCAGCTTACACATGACTAGACGCGAGCAGTTCTTC. Translation gives CASSLHMTRREQFF.